This TCR beta chain stems from a study of shared clonotypes between healthy human individuals. Some clones are missing from TCRdb's copy, which holds only in-frame ones; the method was immunoSEQ multiplex PCR. The data hold roughly 2.1 million clones, with under 95% observed a single time. Trimming took 3 bases from V and 1 from J, leaving 6 bases between them. Germline CDR1 is WNHNN and CDR2 is SYGVQD (reference sequence). The CDR3 is made up of 13 amino acids. CD45RO-negative, CCR7-selected cells formed the naive CD8 fraction, which excluded terminally differentiated effector memory CD45RA+ cells. Input material: naive CD8+ T cells from PBMCs. The chain is built from TRBV10-1 and TRBJ1-2; unclear D gene. This clonotype was obtained from a man aged 18 to 35 in good health. Some clones in this sample may be carry-over from other donors' samples. CDR3 protein: CASSDGLNYGYTF. For the CDR3, the DNA is TGCGCCAGCAGTGACGGCCTTAACTATGGCTACACCTTC.